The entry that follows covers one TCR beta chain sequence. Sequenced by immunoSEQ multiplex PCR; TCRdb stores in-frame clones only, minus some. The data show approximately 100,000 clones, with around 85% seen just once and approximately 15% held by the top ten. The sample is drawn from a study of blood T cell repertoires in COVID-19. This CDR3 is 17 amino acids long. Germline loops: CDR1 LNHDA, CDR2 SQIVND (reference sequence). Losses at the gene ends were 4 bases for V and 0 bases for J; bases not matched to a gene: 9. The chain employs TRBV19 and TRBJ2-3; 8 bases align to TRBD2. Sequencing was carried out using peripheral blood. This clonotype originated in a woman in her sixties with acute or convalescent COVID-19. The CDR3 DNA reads TGTGCCAGTAGTAAACGTGTGGGACTAGGAAGCACAGATACGCAGTATTTT. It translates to CASSKRVGLGSTDTQYF.